These T cell receptor beta chains were read from a single sample in a study of cytomegalovirus exposure and HLA in healthy donors. TCRdb's copy holds only in-frame clones and misses some; the assay was immunoSEQ multiplex PCR. The data show approximately 160,000 clones, 80% seen once. Sequencing was carried out using PBMCs. The receptors derive from a woman aged 45 to 65 in good health and CMV-seropositive. Both conserved end residues are part of each CDR3.

V	J	CDR3
TRBV5-1	TRBJ2-3	CASGTGFTDTQYF
TRBV15	TRBJ2-7	CATSRRDRANEQYF
TRBV7-6	TRBJ2-5	CASSLGLQETQYF
TRBV5-1	TRBJ1-6	CASSLVANSPLHF
TRBV27	TRBJ2-7	CASSPNRGLPAREQYF
TRBV6-6	TRBJ1-2	CASSPGANYGYTF
TRBV7-3	TRBJ2-3	CASSLGRDTQYF
TRBV5-1	TRBJ2-5	CASSPGQGRLRETQYF
TRBV5-1	TRBJ2-2	CASSRGTRGNLFSGELFF
TRBV4-2	TRBJ2-7	CASSQAGFSYEQYF
TRBV18	TRBJ2-3	CASSPVRAGAGDGYTQYF
TRBV7-2	TRBJ1-1	CASSLTGSEAFF
TRBV27	TRBJ2-3	CASSSTGLAGGRGTQYF
TRBV7-2	TRBJ2-5	CASTRGTSGGTQETQYF
TRBV28	TRBJ1-4	CASSFTGEEKLFF
TRBV9	TRBJ1-2	CASSGDRVLGYTF
TRBV6-5	TRBJ1-2	CASRTGGLGGYTF
TRBV5-6	TRBJ1-2	CASSPHVEDYGYTF
TRBV28	TRBJ2-5	CASSLFTSGRETQYF